This T cell receptor beta chain originates from a study of blood T cell repertoires in COVID-19. Study details: Both acute and convalescent COVID-19 samples were obtained from the United States, Italy and Spain. PBMCs, B-cell-depleted T cells, or T cells were the source of the cDNA or gDNA that made up the material.

The assay was immunoSEQ multiplex PCR, and TCRdb's table has in-frame clones only and misses some. The top ten hold around 9% of the sample, which has about 80,000 clones, approximately 82% seen once. Germline CDR1 LNHDA, CDR2 SQIVND (reference sequence). J lost 8 bases, V lost 7 bases, and 13 bases had no gene match. The CDR3 length is 15 residues. The receptor was derived from a human donor in a cohort sampled during active COVID-19. The J gene is TRBJ1-4, the V gene TRBV19, with TRBD1 matching 7 bases. Material for sequencing was peripheral blood. The CDR3 sequence is CASTPERGRREKLFF. Here the CDR3 DNA reads TGTGCCAGTACCCCCGAGAGGGGGCGGCGGGAAAAACTGTTTTTT.